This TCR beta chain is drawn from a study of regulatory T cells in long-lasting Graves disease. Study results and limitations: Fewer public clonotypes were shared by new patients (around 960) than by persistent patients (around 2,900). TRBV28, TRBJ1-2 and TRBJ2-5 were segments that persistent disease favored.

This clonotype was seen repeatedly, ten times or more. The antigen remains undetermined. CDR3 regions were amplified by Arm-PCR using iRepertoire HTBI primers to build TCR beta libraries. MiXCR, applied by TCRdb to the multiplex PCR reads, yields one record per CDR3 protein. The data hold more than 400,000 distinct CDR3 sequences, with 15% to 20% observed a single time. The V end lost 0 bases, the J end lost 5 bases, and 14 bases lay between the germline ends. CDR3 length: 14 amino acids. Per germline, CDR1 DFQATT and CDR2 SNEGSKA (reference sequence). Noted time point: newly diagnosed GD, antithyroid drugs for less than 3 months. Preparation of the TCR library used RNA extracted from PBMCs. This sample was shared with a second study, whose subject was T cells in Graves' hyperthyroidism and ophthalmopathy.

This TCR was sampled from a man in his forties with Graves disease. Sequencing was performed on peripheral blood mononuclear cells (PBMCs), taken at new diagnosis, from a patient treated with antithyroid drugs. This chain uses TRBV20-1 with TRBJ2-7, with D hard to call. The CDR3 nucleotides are TGCAGTGCTAGAGATCGTAGTACGGGCAACGAGCAGTACTTC. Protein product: CSARDRSTGNEQYF.